The 28 T cell receptor beta chains below were found in one sample sequenced in a study of CD8+CD57+ T cells in acquired aplastic anemia (dated by TCRdb to 2017 to 2018). Sequencing used an Illumina HiSeq 2000. Genomic DNA served as template for TCR beta VDJ combination and CDR3 sequence profiling. In-frame beta chains were kept once TCRdb had trimmed the public reads at Q25 with fastp and called clones with MiXCR. Rows matching on CDR3 protein sequence are summarized as one entry with the most common DNA and genes. The sample table holds about 160,000 distinct CDR3 sequences, of which about 70% were seen once. The ten top clones hold approximately 42% of the sample. Patients chosen for sequencing had shown expansion of CD8+CD57+ cells by flow cytometry. Sequencing was carried out using sorted CD4+, CD8+, or CD8+CD57+ T cells (not recorded which) from PBMCs. The origin of the receptors is a human donor with aplastic anemia.

This clonotype came up once. CDR3 protein: CASTSPNYGYTF. Here the CDR3 DNA reads TGTGCCAGTACCTCGCCCAACTATGGCTACACCTTC. The chain recombines TRBV19 with TRBJ1-2; D is ambiguous. Trimming took off 7 bases at V and 2 bases at J, with 8 bases between the two ends. The CDR3 is 12 residues long. The germline gives CDR1 LNHDA, CDR2 SQIVND (reference sequence). The variable domain in full, completed from reference TRBV19 and TRBJ1-2, reads DGGITQSPKYLFRKEGQNVTLSCEQNLNHDAMYWYRQDPGQGLRLIYYSQIVNDFQKGDIAEGYSVSREKKESFPLTVTSAQKNPTAFYLCASTSPNYGYTFGSGTRLTVV.

This clonotype was observed a handful of times. The rearrangement uses TRBV9 and TRBJ2-5; D uncertain. Trimming left V 4 bases short and J 5 bases short, with 6 bases between. Germline CDR1 reads SGDLS; CDR2 reads YYNGEE. The CDR3 consists of 11 residues. The CDR3 DNA is TGTGCCAGCAGCCCTGCCGAGACCCAGTACTTC. Translation: CASSPAETQYF.

This sequence joins TRBV5-1 and TRBJ2-3; either TRBD1 or TRBD2 may fit D (5 bases each). Trimming removed 3 bases from V and 6 bases from J, with 17 bases in between. In germline, CDR1 is SGHRS, CDR2 YFSETQ. The length of the CDR3 is 15 residues. CDR3 residues: CASSWGSGDGDTQYF. The CDR3 DNA reads as TGCGCCAGCAGCTGGGGGAGTGGAGACGGGGATACGCAGTATTTT.

With regard to this clonotype: Relative to the germline gene, one junction end is altered; a read error may explain this. The chain uses TRBV29-1 and TRBJ2-7; the match to TRBD2 covers 11 bases. Per germline, CDR1 SQVTM and CDR2 ANQGSEA. This CDR3 contains 14 residues. The CDR3 nucleotides are TGCAGCGTGGAAGTAGCGGGGGGGAACTACGAGCAGTACTTC. It codes for CSVEVAGGNYEQYF.

J is TRBJ2-2 and V is TRBV9; TRBD2 agrees at 7 bases. J was trimmed by 7 bases and V by 5 bases; bases with no gene match: 11. The CDR3 runs 15 residues. Germline CDR1 is SGDLS and CDR2 is YYNGEE. CDR3 sequence: CASSGSRTGGGELFF. The CDR3 coding sequence is TGTGCCAGCAGTGGAAGCCGGACGGGGGGCGGGGAGCTGTTTTTT.

This clonotype was counted only a few times. The rearrangement joins TRBV20-1 to TRBJ1-1, with D maybe TRBD1 (5 bases). V was clipped by 2 bases and J by 6 bases, with 10 bases between them. This CDR3 comprises 12 residues. From germline, CDR1 is DFQATT and CDR2 SNEGSKA (reference sequence). In DNA, the CDR3 is TGCAGTGCTAGACCGAGGGACGCTGAAGCTTTCTTT. Amino acid sequence: CSARPRDAEAFF.

CDR3 in amino acids: CASSSVMGGLSGYTF. The CDR3 nucleotides are TGTGCCAGCAGCTCCGTGATGGGGGGCTTGTCTGGCTACACCTTC. The chain combines TRBV7-9 with TRBJ1-2; possible D gene TRBD1, 6 bases. V gave up 4 bases and J gave up 7 bases, with 19 bases separating them. CDR1 is SEHNR, CDR2 FQNEAQ, per germline (reference sequence). The CDR3 sequence is 15 residues long.

The rearrangement uses TRBV15 and TRBJ2-1; 8 nucleotides match TRBD1. The CDR3 totals 14 residues. CDR1 LNHNV and CDR2 YYDKDF come from the germline V gene (reference sequence). Trimming removed 1 base from V and 9 bases from J; junction bases left unmatched: 5. The CDR3 spells CATSRVSGGGEQFF. CDR3 in DNA: TGTGCCACCAGCAGAGTTTCAGGGGGCGGTGAGCAGTTCTTC.

This rearrangement joins TRBV15 to TRBJ2-7; the match to TRBD2 covers 7 bases. The J call is doubtful: the DNA matches TRBJ2-1 better. The CDR3 totals 13 residues. From germline, CDR1 is LNHNV and CDR2 YYDKDF (reference sequence). The CDR3 loop reads CATSRGLANEQFF. CDR3 coding DNA: TGTGCCACCAGCAGAGGACTAGCCAACGAGCAGTTCTTC.

In nucleotides, the CDR3 is TGCAGTGCTAGTAGACCTCCTGCGTGGGAGCTGTTTTTT. It codes for CSASRPPAWELFF. V gene TRBV20-1 combines with J gene TRBJ2-2; D is uncertain. Trimming removed 3 bases at V and 9 bases at J, with 14 bases between. The CDR3 consists of 13 residues. CDR1 and CDR2 from the germline V gene are DFQATT and SNEGSKA (reference sequence).

On this clonotype itself: This may come from a read error, since a much larger clone is one base off. The chain carries TRBV5-1 and TRBJ2-2; 7 positions agree with TRBD1. There are 16 residues in the CDR3. The V gene's germline CDR1 is SGHRS and CDR2 YFSETQ. The CDR3: CASSLADRAGAGELLF. The CDR3 nucleotides read TGCGCCAGCAGCTTGGCAGACAGGGCCGGCGCCGGGGAGCTGCTTTTT.

This sequence joins TRBV5-5 and TRBJ2-6, with 7 bases lining up with TRBD1. CDR3 size: 15 residues. The junction had 6 bases not matched to a gene; V was cut back by 4 bases and J by 5 bases. From germline, CDR1 is SGHKS and CDR2 YYEKEE (reference sequence). As DNA, the CDR3 is TGTGCCAGCAGCGTCGACAGGGTGCGGGCCAACGTCCTGACTTTC. Protein product: CASSVDRVRANVLTF.

V gene TRBV7-9 combines with J gene TRBJ1-1; the D gene is possibly TRBD1 (5 bases). Trimming removed 2 bases from V and 2 bases from J, with 18 bases in between. CDR1 is SEHNR and CDR2 is FQNEAQ in the germline V gene (reference sequence). CDR3 length: 17 residues. CDR3 sequence: CASSLCPRSGPNTEAFF. In DNA form, the CDR3 reads TGTGCCAGCAGCTTATGTCCTAGATCGGGGCCTAACACTGAAGCTTTCTTT. Drawing the rest from reference TRBV7-9 and TRBJ1-1, the complete variable domain is DTGVSQNPRHKITKRGQNVTFRCDPISEHNRLYWYRQTLGQGPEFLTYFQNEAQLEKSRLLSDRFSAERPKGSFSTLEIQRTEQGDSAMYLCASSLCPRSGPNTEAFFGQGTRLTVV.

The rearrangement uses TRBV7-6 and TRBJ2-1; D possibly matches TRBD1 or TRBD2 (5 bases each). CDR1 SGHVS and CDR2 FNYEAQ come from the germline V gene. The CDR3 covers 18 residues. V was clipped by 0 bases and J by 0 bases, with 15 bases between them. CDR3 bases: TGTGCCAGCAGCTTAGCGCTGAGGGGATCGAGCTCCTACAATGAGCAGTTCTTC. Its translation: CASSLALRGSSSYNEQFF.

V is TRBV5-1 and J is TRBJ1-2; TRBD1 matches at 7 bases. Germline CDR1 and CDR2: SGHRS and YFSETQ. V shed 7 bases and J 3 bases; nucleotides not matched to a gene: 3. This CDR3 has 12 residues. DNA for the CDR3: TGCGCCAGCTCAGACAGGGACTATGGCTACACCTTC. Protein: CASSDRDYGYTF.

V gene TRBV19 combines with J gene TRBJ2-2; tentatively, D is TRBD2 (7 bases). CDR1 LNHDA and CDR2 SQIVND come from the germline V gene (reference sequence). The CDR3 is 16 amino acids. Trimming pared 2 bases from V and 3 bases from J, leaving 13 bases between. The CDR3 nucleotides read TGTGCCAGTAGTATATCACAGGGAGGGGACACCGGGGAGCTGTTTTTT. This encodes CASSISQGGDTGELFF.

The chain joins TRBV15 to TRBJ1-1; D not resolved. V shed 0 bases and J shed 6 bases, with 11 bases lying between them. Germline V gene lookup returns CDR1 LNHNV and CDR2 YYDKDF (reference sequence). The CDR3 consists of 14 residues. The CDR3: CATSRDLADPEAFF. CDR3 DNA sequence: TGTGCCACCAGCAGAGATCTGGCAGACCCTGAAGCTTTCTTT.

The chain links TRBV7-3 to TRBJ2-2; possibly TRBD1 for D (6 bases). The germline gives CDR1 SGHTA, CDR2 FQGTGA. The V and J ends lost 5 bases and 6 bases respectively, with 16 bases between them. The CDR3 loop spans 15 amino acids. The CDR3 protein is CASSPGAWGSGELFF. CDR3 nucleotide sequence: TGTGCCAGCAGCCCAGGGGCCTGGGGATCCGGGGAGCTGTTTTTT.

The J gene is TRBJ2-5, the V gene TRBV6-4, with unresolved D. This CDR3 region has 13 residues. CDR1 and CDR2 (germline): MRHNA, SNTAGT. Trimming shortened V by 0 bases and J by 5 bases, and 7 bases separated the two germline ends. The DNA for the CDR3 is TGTGCCAGCAGTGACTCGAGTCCGGAGACCCAGTACTTC. Translation gives CASSDSSPETQYF.

This clonotype was counted only a few times. The rearrangement links TRBV7-2 to TRBJ1-5; possible D gene TRBD1, 5 bases. CDR1 is SGHTA and CDR2 is FQGNSA in the germline V gene. This CDR3 region has 13 residues. V was clipped by 5 bases and J by 10 bases, with 15 bases between them. The chain's CDR3 is CASSRGYPGPQHF. The CDR3 DNA follows: TGTGCCAGCAGCAGGGGCTATCCGGGTCCCCAGCATTTT.

About this clonotype: At one end, the junction sequence differs from germline, possibly due to a read error. The V and J genes are TRBV6-5 and TRBJ2-7, with 7 nucleotides matching TRBD1. From germline, CDR1 is MNHEY and CDR2 SVGAGI. The CDR3 covers 14 residues. The CDR3 DNA follows: TGCGCCAGCAGTGAGACAGGGCGCTCCTACGAGCAGTACTTC. As protein: CASSETGRSYEQYF.

The rearrangement links TRBV7-6 to TRBJ2-5; 9 nucleotides match TRBD2. Trimming at V came to 7 bases and at J to 5 bases, leaving 14 bases not matched to a gene. The germline gives CDR1 SGHVS, CDR2 FNYEAQ. The CDR3 contains 16 residues. The CDR3 DNA follows: TGTGCCAGCAACCTAGGGGGCGGGGGGGCCCCGGAGACCCAGTACTTC. Protein product: CASNLGGGGAPETQYF.

J is TRBJ2-2 and V is TRBV7-3; D unresolved. Trimming removed 8 bases from V and 6 bases from J, with 1 base in between. The length of the CDR3 is 9 residues. Germline CDR1 is SGHTA and CDR2 is FQGTGA. The CDR3 loop is CASPGELFF. The CDR3 bases are TGTGCCAGCCCCGGGGAGCTGTTTTTT.

This clonotype has ten or more counts. The chain recombines TRBV20-1 with TRBJ2-7, with D possibly being TRBD2 (7 bases). This CDR3 is built from 12 residues. V lost 3 bases to trimming and J lost 7 bases, with 13 bases between them. The germline gives CDR1 DFQATT, CDR2 SNEGSKA (reference sequence). For the CDR3, the DNA is TGCAGTGCTAGGGGGGGGCCCTGGGAGCAGTACTTC. This translates into CSARGGPWEQYF.

Worth noting for this clonotype: The junction departs from germline at one end; a sequencing error may be responsible. The rearrangement uses TRBV29-1 and TRBJ2-2; 7 bases are shared with TRBD1. The CDR3 is 15 amino acids. In germline, CDR1 is SQVTM, CDR2 ANQGSEA. CDR3 sequence (DNA): TGCAGCGTTGAGATAGAGAGGGGGCTCGCCGGGGAGCTGTTTTTC. Its protein is CSVEIERGLAGELFF.

In DNA, the CDR3 is TGTGCCAGCAGGGAGGGGCTGGAAAATTCACCCCTCCACTTT. This sequence encodes CASREGLENSPLHF. This chain joins TRBV7-8 and TRBJ1-6, with a weak D call TRBD1 (5 bases). The CDR3 extends over 14 amino acids. Trimming stripped 6 bases from V and 7 bases from J, with 13 bases between. Germline V CDR1 and CDR2: SGHVS, FQNEAQ.

The chain uses TRBV7-9 and TRBJ1-1; D gene uncertain. Trimming shortened V by 2 bases and J by 4 bases, and 8 bases separated the two germline ends. From germline, CDR1 is SEHNR and CDR2 FQNEAQ (reference sequence). This CDR3 is 13 amino acids long. CDR3 protein: CASSLLVSTEAFF. CDR3 sequence (DNA): TGTGCCAGCAGCTTATTGGTGAGCACTGAAGCTTTCTTT.

This clonotype was seen a handful of times. The rearrangement joins TRBV5-1 to TRBJ2-1, with 7 bases matching TRBD2. Germline lookup yields CDR1 SGHRS and CDR2 YFSETQ. There are 15 residues in the CDR3. The ends lost 0 bases at V and 6 bases at J; junction bases unmatched: 6. CDR3 sequence: CASSLELAVINEQFF. CDR3 DNA: TGCGCCAGCAGCTTGGAGCTAGCGGTGATCAATGAGCAGTTCTTC.